This T cell receptor beta chain was observed in a study of T cells in Graves' hyperthyroidism and ophthalmopathy (dated by TCRdb to between 2018 and 2021). Notes on the research overall: Peripheral blood samples were taken at the time of initial diagnosis, prior to any treatment. For training and testing, the 100 or so patients in the discovery cohort were randomly divided in a 7:3 ratio. Thyroid tissue and blood T-cell repertoires from over 5 Graves' hyperthyroidism patients were also compared in the study. Following sampling, methimazole starting at 30 mg daily was given to hyperthyroidism patients, and high-dose intravenous methylprednisolone was given to ophthalmopathy patients. Prospective prediction of ophthalmopathy was tested in an independent validation cohort consisting of about 20 hyperthyroidism patients and some 15 patients who later progressed to ophthalmopathy. TCR Vbeta CDR3 sequencing of 130 to 150 peripheral blood samples (43 ophthalmopathy, some 75 hyperthyroidism and 17 progressor patients) is reported in the paper. To identify distinguishing TCR V-J signatures, a discovery cohort of around 100 patients was used, comprising some 45 with Graves' ophthalmopathy and approximately 57 with stable Graves' hyperthyroidism.

Stable Graves' hyperthyroidism was defined as no progression to ophthalmopathy during 18 months of follow-up. Hyperthyroidism patients were newly diagnosed, had a disease duration of under 2 months, and were aged 18 to 65 years. Exclusion was applied to patients with uncontrolled infections, other autoimmune diseases, pregnancy or lactation. Diagnoses were based on clinical symptoms, serum thyroxine and TRAb, thyroid ultrasound and orbital computed tomography. Ficoll-Paque density gradient centrifugation was used to isolate PBMCs from 9.5 to 10 ml of fresh peripheral blood. Trizol reagent was used to extract total RNA, and RNA quality was then checked on an Agilent 2100 Bioanalyzer. Via the germline V gene, CDR1 is MDHEN and CDR2 SYDVKM. Including both end residues, the CDR3 is 13 amino acids long. Just CDR3 DNA is preserved here, 39 bases in frame from base 1. V gives up 5 bases and J gives up 1 base, and the segment between their germline ends measures 8 bases.

Study-wide conclusions, independent of this receptor: A 13 V-J signature model separated ophthalmopathy from stable hyperthyroidism, with just over 85% sensitivity and about 81% specificity in cross-validation and 80%/75% in testing. Sample size was not statistically predetermined, and investigators were not blinded to group allocation. Most expanded thyroid clonotypes (frequency above 0.001) were also detected in blood, suggesting blood repertoires may reflect thyroid immune responses. In validation, the model predicted progression to ophthalmopathy with just under 71% sensitivity and 72% to 85% specificity, a median of approximately 6.5 months before onset.

In this sample, this clonotype turned up a few times. The specificity of this receptor is unknown. A much larger clone sits a single nucleotide away, making a read error possible. It is likely a read error, because the conserved phenylalanine at the end of the CDR3 is missing. The TCR beta CDR3 regions were amplified from RNA transcripts. The TCR CDR3 was subjected to a first round of RT-PCR using the HTBI primer set and the Qiagen OneStep RT-PCR kit. A second multiplex PCR round built the libraries, followed by size selection and purification. Libraries were sequenced paired-end with 100 bp reads on an Illumina HiSeq2000. Concerning the study's data processing: SOAPnuke was used to process the raw data, removing reads that contained adapters or uncalled bases, had a mean Phred below 15, or lacked an exact match to the constant primer or identifier. High-quality paired reads were merged using COPE v1.2.5, and each unique nucleotide sequence was defined as a clonotype. MiTCR v1.1 was used to align the clonotypes against IMGT TRBV, TRBD and TRBJ reference segments. Only V-J combinations with frequency above 0.0001, covering 99% to 99.2% of repertoires, were analysed. The TCS score was defined as the ratio of F50 (clonal expansion) to E x V (chaos), calculated using BLOSUM62-based TCRdist between CDR3 peptides within each V-J. Welch's t-statistics and random forest reduced around 510 V-J features to fewer than 15, which were used in a naive Bayes classifier (R e1071). TCRdb took the public reads, trimmed them with fastp at Q25, ran MiXCR for clone calling and kept in-frame beta chains. Every distinct CDR3 protein forms one entry, paired with its most common genes and DNA. The V and J calls and clone size are TCRdb's, not the authors'. This sample gives a few hundred thousand distinct CDR3 sequences in total; about 15% of them show up just once. The top ten hold approximately 30% of the sample.

The chain was built from TRBV28 and TRBJ1-1; a confident D gene designation cannot be given. The specimen was blood. The receptor's source is a woman between 25 and 40 years old with Graves' hyperthyroidism. Here the CDR3 is given as CASSVAGNTEAFL. Here is the DNA: TGTGCCAGCAGTGTTGCCGGGAACACTGAAGCTTTCCTT.